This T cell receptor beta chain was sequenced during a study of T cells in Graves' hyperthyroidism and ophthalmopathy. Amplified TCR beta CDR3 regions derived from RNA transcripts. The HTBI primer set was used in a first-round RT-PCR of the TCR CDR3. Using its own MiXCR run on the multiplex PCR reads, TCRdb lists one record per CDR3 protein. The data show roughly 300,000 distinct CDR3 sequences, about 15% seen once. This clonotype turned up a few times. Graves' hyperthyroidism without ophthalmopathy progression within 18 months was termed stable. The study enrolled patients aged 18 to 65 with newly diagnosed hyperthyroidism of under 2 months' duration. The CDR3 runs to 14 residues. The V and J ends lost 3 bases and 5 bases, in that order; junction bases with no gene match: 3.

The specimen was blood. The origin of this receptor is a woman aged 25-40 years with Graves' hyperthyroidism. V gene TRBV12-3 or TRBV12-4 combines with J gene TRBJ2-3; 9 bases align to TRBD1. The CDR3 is CASSFGGQGDTQYF. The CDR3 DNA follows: TGTGCCAGCAGTTTCGGGGGACAGGGAGATACGCAGTATTTT.